Listed below are T cell receptor beta chains from one sample, sequenced in a study of blood T cell repertoires in COVID-19. The repertoire was sequenced with immunoSEQ multiplex PCR; TCRdb's copy has only in-frame clones and lacks some. The sample includes some 110,000 clones, around 80% of them seen just once. Specimen: peripheral blood. These receptors came from a man between 65 and 80 years old with acute or convalescent COVID-19. Both conserved end residues are part of each CDR3. The D gene is left open where the match is weak. Clone size is not always given. Where it is, it says once, few, many or a class for expanded clones.

d_gene	v_gene	abundance	j_gene	CDR3aa	CDR3nt
.	TRBV28	.	TRBJ1-1	CASSLTKRNTEAFF	TGTGCCAGCAGTCTGACTAAGAGGAACACTGAAGCTTTCTTT
.	TRBV25-1	.	TRBJ1-5	CASILPGGRDGWQPQHF	TGTGCCAGCATTCTACCCGGAGGGAGGGACGGATGGCAGCCCCAGCATTTT
.	TRBV7-9	few	TRBJ1-5	CASSSVTGSSNQPQHF	TGTGCCAGCAGCTCCGTCACAGGGTCTAGCAATCAGCCCCAGCATTTT
TRBD1	TRBV6-6	.	TRBJ1-1	CASSTGTGALFTEAFF	TGTGCCAGCAGCACCGGGACAGGGGCCCTTTTCACTGAAGCTTTCTTT
TRBD1	TRBV18	.	TRBJ2-5	CASSPGQGRETQYF	TGTGCCAGCTCACCAGGACAGGGGAGAGAGACCCAGTACTTC
TRBD1	TRBV7-6	.	TRBJ1-4	CASSLPQGAGEKLFF	TGTGCCAGCAGCTTACCTCAGGGGGCGGGTGAAAAACTGTTTTTT
TRBD1	TRBV6-5	once	TRBJ1-5	CASSYQGGLGQPQHF	TGTGCCAGCAGTTACCAAGGGGGCCTAGGACAGCCCCAGCATTTT
.	TRBV4-2	few	TRBJ1-6	CASSQVAGLGSPLHF	TGTGCCAGCAGCCAAGTTGCCGGGTTAGGATCACCCCTCCACTTT
.	TRBV24-1	.	TRBJ1-1	CATSDFDTIEAFF	TGTGCCACCAGTGATTTCGACACGATTGAAGCTTTCTTT
.	TRBV18	.	TRBJ1-1	CASSPLLTEAFF	TGTGCCAGCTCACCCCTTCTTACTGAAGCTTTCTTT
.	TRBV28	.	TRBJ2-7	CASSLPPPGTYEQYF	TGTGCCAGCAGTTTACCTCCCCCCGGGACCTACGAGCAGTACTTC
TRBD1	TRBV7-9	.	TRBJ2-1	CASSLWGTGSYNEQFF	TGTGCCAGCAGCTTATGGGGGACAGGCTCCTACAATGAGCAGTTCTTC
TRBD2	TRBV28	.	TRBJ2-5	CASRKTSGAEGTQYF	TGTGCCAGCAGAAAGACTAGCGGGGCTGAAGGGACCCAGTACTTC
.	TRBV30	once	TRBJ1-5	CAWSRGLWDQPQHF	TGTGCCTGGAGTAGGGGGTTGTGGGATCAGCCCCAGCATTTT
.	TRBV3-1/TRBV3-2	many	TRBJ2-2	CASSQVARANTGELFF	TGTGCCAGCAGCCAAGTTGCGCGCGCGAACACCGGGGAGCTGTTTTTT
.	TRBV7-8	.	TRBJ1-1	CASSLGGNAEAFF	TGTGCCAGCAGCTTGGGAGGGAACGCTGAAGCTTTCTTT
.	TRBV28	.	TRBJ2-7	CASSYYYEQYF	TGTGCCAGCAGTTATTACTACGAGCAGTACTTC
.	TRBV7-9	.	TRBJ2-2	CASSWLRSRVGELFF	TGTGCCAGCAGCTGGCTACGAAGTCGGGTCGGGGAGCTGTTTTTT
.	TRBV11-2	.	TRBJ1-3	CASSLEWTVGNTIYF	TGTGCCAGCAGCTTAGAATGGACAGTCGGAAACACCATATATTTT
TRBD2	TRBV12-5	few	TRBJ2-1	CASGKLAGAYNEQFF	TGTGCTAGTGGGAAACTAGCGGGGGCCTACAATGAGCAGTTCTTC
TRBD2	TRBV4-1	once	TRBJ2-1	CASSQGSLAGVYNEQFF	TGCGCCAGCAGCCAAGGATCTCTAGCGGGCGTTTACAATGAGCAGTTCTTC
TRBD1	TRBV6-2/TRBV6-3	.	TRBJ1-5	CASSSYRGNQPQHF	TGTGCCAGCAGTTCGTACAGGGGAAATCAGCCCCAGCATTTT
TRBD2	TRBV3-1/TRBV3-2	.	TRBJ2-5	CASSQDWAGGAQETQYF	TGTGCCAGCAGCCAAGATTGGGCGGGAGGTGCGCAAGAGACCCAGTACTTC
TRBD2	TRBV5-6	.	TRBJ2-2	CASSLSGGSGELFF	TGTGCCAGCAGCTTAAGCGGGGGTTCCGGGGAGCTGTTTTTT
.	TRBV4-1	.	TRBJ2-4	CASSHQLFAADIQYF	TGCGCCAGCAGCCATCAATTATTTGCGGCTGACATTCAGTACTTC
TRBD1	TRBV18	once	TRBJ1-2	CASSPRGESYGYTF	TGTGCCAGCTCACCCAGGGGGGAGAGCTATGGCTACACCTTC
TRBD1	TRBV6-5	.	TRBJ2-7	CASSYSPGGVYEQYF	TGTGCCAGCAGTTACTCGCCAGGGGGAGTATACGAGCAGTACTTC
.	TRBV12-5	.	TRBJ2-1	CASGPWRHNEQFF	TGTGCTAGTGGTCCCTGGCGGCACAATGAGCAGTTCTTC
TRBD2	TRBV9	.	TRBJ2-2	CASSVTPGRGVNTGELFF	TGTGCCAGCAGCGTAACCCCAGGGAGGGGCGTGAACACCGGGGAGCTGTTTTTT
.	TRBV9	.	TRBJ1-3	CASSAQGSRAEGNTIYF	TGTGCCAGCAGCGCTCAGGGGAGTCGAGCCGAGGGAAACACCATATATTTT
.	TRBV25-1	.	TRBJ2-5	CASSESLPVGAIETQYF	TGTGCCAGCAGTGAATCACTCCCGGTGGGAGCCATCGAGACCCAGTACTTC
.	TRBV7-2	few	TRBJ1-6	CASSLGWGTSSPLHF	TGTGCCAGCAGCTTAGGGTGGGGGACATCTTCACCCCTCCACTTT
TRBD1	TRBV29-1	.	TRBJ1-2	CSGTGDSGYTF	TGCAGCGGGACAGGGGACTCCGGCTACACCTTC
TRBD1	TRBV28	.	TRBJ2-2	CASRTGAGELFF	TGTGCCAGCAGGACAGGGGCCGGGGAGCTGTTTTTT
TRBD1	TRBV10-3	.	TRBJ2-7	CATWDSLAYEQYF	TGTGCCACCTGGGACAGCCTCGCCTACGAGCAGTACTTC
.	TRBV5-6	few	TRBJ1-1	CASSLLSRANTEAFF	TGTGCCAGCAGCTTGCTGAGCAGGGCGAACACTGAAGCTTTCTTT
TRBD1	TRBV28	.	TRBJ1-6	CASTGGADSPLHF	TGTGCCAGCACAGGGGGCGCGGACTCACCCCTCCACTTT
TRBD1	TRBV19	.	TRBJ1-2	CASSPDRGRYGYTF	TGTGCCAGTAGCCCCGACAGGGGTCGGTACGGCTACACCTTC
.	TRBV2	.	TRBJ1-5	CASSPQEGNQPQHF	TGTGCCAGCAGCCCACAAGAGGGCAATCAGCCCCAGCATTTT
TRBD2	TRBV5-1	.	TRBJ2-3	CASSLVGREDTQYF	TGCGCCAGCAGCTTAGTGGGGAGGGAAGATACGCAGTATTTT
.	TRBV6-2/TRBV6-3	.	TRBJ2-2	CASSYSRFTGELFF	TGTGCCAGCAGTTACTCCAGATTTACCGGGGAGCTGTTTTTT
.	TRBV7-3	.	TRBJ2-2	CASSSTGLSNTGELFF	TGTGCCAGCAGCTCGACCGGACTTTCGAACACCGGGGAGCTGTTTTTT
TRBD1	TRBV19	.	TRBJ2-7	CASSSPGQVPYEQYF	TGTGCCAGCTCTTCGCCGGGACAGGTCCCCTACGAGCAGTACTTC
.	TRBV24-1	.	TRBJ2-5	CATRPQPQETQYF	TGTGCCACTAGGCCACAGCCACAAGAGACCCAGTACTTC
.	TRBV19	.	TRBJ2-5	CASSIGVAGETQYF	TGTGCCAGTAGTATAGGGGTTGCGGGAGAGACCCAGTACTTC
TRBD1	TRBV4-1	.	TRBJ2-2	CASSLTGENTGELFF	TGCGCCAGCAGCTTAACAGGGGAGAACACCGGGGAGCTGTTTTTT
.	TRBV5-4	.	TRBJ2-6	CASSHGVQASQPNVLTF	TGTGCCAGCAGCCACGGCGTCCAGGCCTCACAGCCCAACGTCCTGACTTTC
TRBD2	TRBV27	few	TRBJ2-5	CASKGLAGGETQYF	TGTGCCAGCAAGGGACTAGCGGGGGGAGAGACCCAGTACTTC
TRBD1	TRBV3-1/TRBV3-2	few	TRBJ2-2	CASSQLGTGGRNTGELFF	TGTGCCAGCAGCCAACTAGGTACAGGGGGCCGGAACACCGGGGAGCTGTTTTTT
.	TRBV18	.	TRBJ1-1	CASSPTGNTEAFF	TGTGCCAGCTCGCCCACAGGGAACACTGAAGCTTTCTTT
TRBD1	TRBV18	.	TRBJ1-5	CASSRREGAEPQHF	TGTGCCAGCTCACGGAGAGAGGGGGCGGAACCCCAGCATTTT